This T cell receptor beta chain originates from a study of blood T cell repertoires in COVID-19. Resolution of symptoms, clearance, or two negative PCRs was present in recovered Cohort 3 donors. Assay: immunoSEQ multiplex PCR; the TCRdb copy retains only in-frame clones and omits some. The sample includes about 250,000 clones, about nine tenths seen only once; the top ten take roughly a sixth. This clone came up many times. V gave up 1 base and J gave up 4 bases; unmatched junction bases: 5. The germline V gene encodes CDR1 MNHNS and CDR2 SASEGT. This CDR3 contains 16 residues. The sequence came from a man younger than 35 who had recovered from COVID-19. Sequencing was carried out using PBMCs or T cells enriched from blood (not recorded which). The chain carries TRBV6-1 and TRBJ2-3; 10 bases are a match to TRBD2. CDR3 protein: CASSEVGLAGADTQYF. CDR3 nucleotide sequence: TGTGCCAGCAGTGAAGTTGGTCTAGCGGGGGCAGATACGCAGTATTTT.